The source of this T cell receptor beta chain is a study of cytomegalovirus exposure and HLA in healthy donors. The study's findings and limits: A later examination showed that TCR association rates differed by HLA locus, with DRB1 most and HLA-C fewest. Later analysis suggested most CMV-associated TCR beta chains were HLA-restricted. Segments of the TCR beta V type were, in most cases, productive about 87% or about 30% of the time in an earlier analysis. Some V segments, including TRBV6-2 and TRBV6-3, were excluded as indistinguishable.

PCR involved 60 Vbeta and 13 Jbeta primers. Sequenced by immunoSEQ multiplex PCR; TCRdb stores in-frame clones only, minus some. Among about 83,000 clones, about 78% were seen once, and the ten largest hold 5.9%. A few counts support this clone. Its antigen is not identified. In germline, CDR1 is ENHRY, CDR2 SYGVKD. This CDR3 region has 13 residues. The junction had 12 bases not matched to a gene; V was cut back by 11 bases and J by 7 bases. V and J are TRBV10-3 and TRBJ1-2, with TRBD1 identical over 8 bases. Material for sequencing was PBMCs. This receptor was taken from a man aged 18-30 years in good health and CMV-seropositive. CDR3 protein: CAAAPDRVLGYTF. For the CDR3, the DNA is TGTGCCGCCGCCCCGGACAGGGTTCTTGGCTACACCTTC.